The T cell receptor beta chain under discussion was sequenced for a study of T cell responses to AZD1222 COVID-19 vaccine. Overall study results and limits: Only a handful of AZD1222 recipients were seropositive at baseline. Close to half of spike-specific TCRs reportedly recognize unmutated variant regions.

Second-dose schedules of about 4 or about 12 weeks were combined. Concerning this clone: The antigen remains undetermined.

The length of the CDR3 is 13 residues. The V end was cut by 2 bases, the J end by 4 bases, with 8 bases between. In germline, CDR1 is GTSNPN, CDR2 SVGIG (reference sequence). Libraries were prepared by immunoSEQ multiplex PCR; TCRdb keeps only in-frame clonotypes and omits some of them. The sample has under 150,000 clones; approximately 87% are singletons. The gene calls are TRBV30 and TRBJ2-2; TRBD2 is a possible D gene (5 bases). The clonotype was recovered from an adult who received the AZD1222 COVID-19 vaccine. The sample in question was peripheral blood, obtained 28 days after the second AZD1222 dose. The CDR3 reads CAWSRGPTGELFF. The CDR3 nucleotides read TGTGCCTGGAGTAGAGGGCCCACCGGGGAGCTGTTTTTT.